Listed here are 2 T cell receptor beta chains from one sample, sequenced in a study of PD-1 blockade in mismatch repair-deficient tumors. The assay was immunoSEQ multiplex PCR, and TCRdb's table has in-frame clones only and misses some. The repertoire holds 100,000 or so clones, with 82% as singletons. Specimen: peripheral blood, collected 35 to 37 weeks after starting pembrolizumab. The receptors were gathered from an adult with mismatch repair-deficient cancer.

With respect to this clone: Within the sample, other DNA sequences also encode this same CDR3. The chain uses TRBV30 and TRBJ2-7, with D perhaps matching TRBD1 or TRBD2 (5 bases each). CDR3 length: 12 residues. Trimming took 1 base from V and 11 from J, leaving 15 bases between them. In germline, CDR1 is GTSNPN, CDR2 SVGIG (reference sequence). CDR3 sequence: CAWSGNGGGKYF. CDR3 DNA sequence: TGTGCCTGGAGTGGAAATGGGGGTGGAAAGTACTTC.

This sequence joins TRBV7-9 and TRBJ1-1, with D possibly TRBD1 on 5 matching bases. CDR1 and CDR2 from the germline V gene are SEHNR and FQNEAQ (reference sequence). Trimming pared 8 bases from V and 1 base from J, leaving 8 bases between. CDR3 length equals 12 residues. The CDR3 DNA is TGTGCCAGCTCTGGGGGGAACACTGAAGCTTTCTTT. As protein: CASSGGNTEAFF.